The 14 T cell receptor beta chains given below trace back to one sample, sequenced in a study of blood T cell repertoires in COVID-19. The method was immunoSEQ multiplex PCR; TCRdb's version includes in-frame clones alone and lacks a portion of them. The sample lists roughly 190,000 clones; approximately 94% were seen once. The sample comprised peripheral blood. Source of these receptors: a man aged 25-45 years with COVID-19, enrolled during active disease.

The chain joins TRBV5-4 to TRBJ1-2; 10 bases align to TRBD1. CDR3 length: 18 residues. The germline CDR1 and CDR2 sequences are SGHNT and YYREEE (reference sequence). The ends lost 0 bases at V and 2 bases at J; junction bases unmatched: 10. The CDR3 reads CASSLAGQGFLGNYGYTF. The CDR3 bases are TGTGCCAGCAGCTTGGCGGGACAGGGGTTTTTGGGGAACTATGGCTACACCTTC.

The rearrangement links TRBV19 to TRBJ1-5; D perhaps matches TRBD1 (5 bases). Germline V lookup: CDR1 LNHDA, CDR2 SQIVND (reference sequence). V was pared by 5 bases and J by 4 bases, with 9 bases between. This CDR3 spans 13 amino acids. CDR3 bases: TGTGCCAGTAGTGGAACAGGTAATCAGCCCCAGCATTTT. Translation: CASSGTGNQPQHF. The complete variable domain, with remaining parts taken from reference TRBV19 and TRBJ1-5, reads DGGITQSPKYLFRKEGQNVTLSCEQNLNHDAMYWYRQDPGQGLRLIYYSQIVNDFQKGDIAEGYSVSREKKESFPLTVTSAQKNPTAFYLCASSGTGNQPQHFGDGTRLSIL.

The chain recombines TRBV2 with TRBJ2-1, with 11 bases aligning to TRBD2. J gave up 1 base and V 4 bases, and 0 bases lay outside the gene matches. The CDR3 sequence is 15 residues long. Germline-derived CDR1 and CDR2 are SNHLY and FYNNEI. CDR3 region: CASSASGGSYNEQFF. The DNA of the CDR3 is TGTGCCAGCAGTGCTAGCGGGGGGTCCTACAATGAGCAGTTCTTC.

The chain uses TRBV11-2 and TRBJ1-3; the D gene is possibly TRBD1 (6 bases). Germline V gene lookup returns CDR1 SGHAT and CDR2 FQNNGV. This CDR3 region has 15 residues. The V and J ends lost 4 bases and 0 bases respectively, with 10 bases between them. DNA for the CDR3: TGTGCCAGCAGCTCTACAGGGTACTCTGGAAACACCATATATTTT. As protein: CASSSTGYSGNTIYF. Complete variable domain (other parts from reference TRBV11-2 and TRBJ1-3): EAGVAQSPRYKIIEKRQSVAFWCNPISGHATLYWYQQILGQGPKLLIQFQNNGVVDDSQLPKDRFSAERLKGVDSTLKIQPAKLEDSAVYLCASSSTGYSGNTIYFGEGSWLTVV.

The chain uses TRBV21-1 and TRBJ2-2; the table's D gene call, TRBD1, was not cross checked with the DNA. TRBV21-1 is a known pseudogene. CDR3 length: 12 amino acids. The CDR3 DNA follows: TGTGCCGGCTCAGGGAACACCGGGGAGCTGTTTTTT. This sequence encodes CAGSGNTGELFF.

The chain uses TRBV5-4 and TRBJ1-4; D possibly corresponds to TRBD1 (6 bases). The germline V and J ends were trimmed by 4 bases and 6 bases, with 10 bases remaining between them. CDR1 is SGHNT and CDR2 is YYREEE in the germline V gene (reference sequence). The CDR3 runs 13 residues. The CDR3 sequence is CASSRAGDEKLFF. DNA of the CDR3: TGTGCCAGCAGCAGGGCAGGGGATGAAAAACTGTTTTTT.

This clone was seen a handful of times. The rearrangement uses TRBV10-2 and TRBJ2-7, with TRBD1 matching 8 bases. This CDR3 is built from 11 residues. The germline V gene has CDR1 WSHSY and CDR2 SAAADI. Trimming took 10 bases from V and 5 from J; bases not matched to a gene: 4. The CDR3: CATWTGHEQYF. The CDR3 region has the DNA TGCGCCACCTGGACAGGGCACGAGCAGTACTTC.

This clone was counted a single time. The chain has TRBV19 and TRBJ2-5; 8 nucleotides match TRBD1. V was clipped by 6 bases and J by 2 bases; unmatched bases: 5. Looked up from germline, CDR1 is LNHDA and CDR2 is SQIVND (reference sequence). The CDR3 totals 14 residues. The CDR3 nucleotides read TGTGCCAGTAGCCGAACAGGGGGGCAAGAGACCCAGTACTTC. Translated, it gives CASSRTGGQETQYF.

The gene calls are TRBV5-6 and TRBJ1-5; D unclear. CDR3 length equals 17 residues. Trimming removed 1 base from V and 0 bases from J, with 14 bases in between. The germline CDR1 and CDR2 sequences are SGHDT and YYEEEE. As DNA, the CDR3 is TGTGCCAGCAGCTTGAGGATGCAGACTATTAGCAATCAGCCCCAGCATTTT. It is translated as CASSLRMQTISNQPQHF.

A word on this clone: The sample carries other DNA sequences with the same CDR3. The genes are TRBV19 and TRBJ1-3; TRBD1 aligns across 8 bases. Germline assignment: CDR1 LNHDA and CDR2 SQIVND (reference sequence). The CDR3 is 15 amino acids. The junction had 5 bases not matched to a gene; V was cut back by 4 bases and J by 3 bases. In DNA form, the CDR3 reads TGTGCCAGTAGTACCACAGGGGGATTTGGAAACACCATATATTTT. Protein: CASSTTGGFGNTIYF.

This clone is a singleton in its sample. This chain connects TRBV9 to TRBJ2-1, with 10 positions matching TRBD2. Unmatched junction bases numbered 8, after V lost 0 bases and J lost 8 bases. The CDR3 consists of 16 residues. Germline V gene lookup returns CDR1 SGDLS and CDR2 YYNGEE. The CDR3 protein is CASSVGPAGGPDEQFF. The CDR3 DNA sequence: TGTGCCAGCAGCGTAGGGCCAGCGGGGGGGCCTGATGAGCAGTTCTTC. Together with reference TRBV9 and TRBJ2-1, the CDR3 gives the full variable domain: DSGVTQTPKHLITATGQRVTLRCSPRSGDLSVYWYQQSLDQGLQFLIQYYNGEERAKGNILERFSAQQFPDLHSELNLSSLELGDSALYFCASSVGPAGGPDEQFFGPGTRLTVL.

CDR3 coding DNA: TGTGCCACCTCACCCCGGACAGAAAATGAAAAACTGTTTTTT. It is translated as CATSPRTENEKLFF. The chain is built from TRBV6-5 and TRBJ1-4, with a possible D match to TRBD1 (6 bases). CDR3 length: 14 amino acids. Germline V gene lookup returns CDR1 MNHEY and CDR2 SVGAGI. Trimming left V 10 bases short and J 5 bases short, with 17 bases between.

V gene TRBV5-1 combines with J gene TRBJ1-3, with a weak D call TRBD1 (6 bases). Trimming removed 3 bases at V and 0 bases at J, with 13 bases between. CDR3 length: 16 amino acids. Germline V gene data show CDR1 as SGHRS and CDR2 as YFSETQ. CDR3 loop: CASSSGQILSGNTIYF. For the CDR3, the DNA is TGCGCCAGCAGCTCCGGACAGATTCTCTCTGGAAACACCATATATTTT.

The chain couples TRBV28 to TRBJ2-3; 11 bases match TRBD2. Trimming removed 6 bases from V and 0 bases from J; junction bases left unmatched: 11. CDR3 size: 18 residues. Germline V gene data show CDR1 as MDHEN and CDR2 as SYDVKM. The CDR3 DNA sequence: TGTGCCAGCAGCGCCGCTAGCGGGGGGACCCCTAGCACAGATACGCAGTATTTT. Translated, it gives CASSAASGGTPSTDTQYF.